What follows are 26 T cell receptor beta chains derived from one specimen sequenced in a study of brain metastases from non-small cell lung cancer. Data came from immunoSEQ multiplex PCR; TCRdb stores just in-frame clones and leaves some out. The sample includes roughly 1,400 clones, around 90% seen only once; the top ten take around 6.7%. The sequenced sample was tumor-adjacent normal tissue. These receptor sequences come from a donor at least 40 years old with non-small cell lung cancer.

The chain has TRBV14 and TRBJ2-1, with 10 nucleotides matching TRBD2. J gave up 7 bases and V 3 bases, and 9 bases lay outside the gene matches. The CDR3 loop spans 16 amino acids. The germline CDR1 and CDR2 sequences are SGHDN and FVKESK. In nucleotides, the CDR3 is TGTGCCAGCAGCCAGCTAGCGGGGGCCCTGCGAAATGAGCAGTTCTTC. This sequence encodes CASSQLAGALRNEQFF.

The chain carries TRBV24-1 and TRBJ1-2, with D tentatively TRBD1 (5 bases). The CDR3 has 13 residues. Germline CDR1 and CDR2: KGHDR and SFDVKD. The V end lost 9 bases, the J end lost 4 bases, and 14 bases lay between the germline ends. The CDR3 spells CATGPRDSYGYTF. DNA of the CDR3: TGTGCCACCGGCCCCAGGGACTCCTATGGCTACACCTTC.

In its sample, this clone was seen once. The rearrangement links TRBV2 to TRBJ2-3; a possible D gene is TRBD2 (6 bases). Germline V gives CDR1 SNHLY, CDR2 FYNNEI. With 5 bases removed from V and 5 bases from J, the gap between germline ends came to 14 bases. This CDR3 comprises 14 residues. CDR3 sequence (DNA): TGTGCCAGCAGTTGGGGACTTGGAAAAGATACGCAGTATTTT. Translating gives CASSWGLGKDTQYF.

This chain uses TRBV5-4 with TRBJ1-1; 11 bases align to TRBD1. The trim removed 5 bases at V and 4 bases at J, leaving 7 bases unmatched. This CDR3 spans 15 amino acids. Germline V lookup: CDR1 SGHNT, CDR2 YYREEE (reference sequence). The CDR3: CASSPGTGGVTEAFF. DNA of the CDR3: TGTGCCAGCAGTCCCGGGACAGGGGGTGTCACTGAAGCTTTCTTT.

J is TRBJ2-3 and V is TRBV29-1; D ambiguous. Per the germline V gene, CDR1 is SQVTM and CDR2 is ANQGSEA. This CDR3 region has 13 residues. V shed 7 bases and J shed 0 bases, with 11 bases lying between them. The CDR3 DNA reads TGCAGCGCCTGGGCAGGTAGCACAGATACGCAGTATTTT. This encodes CSAWAGSTDTQYF.

The chain has TRBV4-3 and TRBJ1-2; possible D gene TRBD1, 5 bases. V lost 0 bases and J 4 bases, leaving 15 bases between the germline ends. This CDR3 spans 16 amino acids. Germline V gene data show CDR1 as LGHNA and CDR2 as YSLEER. CDR3 bases: TGCGCCAGCAGCCAAGATCTCCGACAGTCCGGCTATGGCTACACCTTC. Its protein product is CASSQDLRQSGYGYTF.

The chain combines TRBV28 with TRBJ1-3; D is unresolved. The CDR3 extends over 15 amino acids. The germline V gene has CDR1 MDHEN and CDR2 SYDVKM. Trimming stripped 5 bases from V and 2 bases from J, with 13 bases between. CDR3 in DNA: TGTGCCAGCAGTCCCGACTCGACGGCTGGAAACACCATATATTTT. This sequence encodes CASSPDSTAGNTIYF.

The CDR3 sequence is CASSGTSGIDTQYF. Here the CDR3 DNA reads TGCGCCAGCAGCGGGACTAGCGGGATAGATACGCAGTATTTT. The chain couples TRBV5-1 to TRBJ2-3; 13 bases map to TRBD2. Germline CDR1 is SGHRS and CDR2 is YFSETQ. With 4 bases clipped from V and 5 bases from J, the junction kept 1 base outside the gene matches. This CDR3 has 14 residues.

As to this clone: The same CDR3 is also encoded by other DNA sequences in this sample. The chain is built from TRBV5-1 and TRBJ2-1; 8 bases agree with TRBD1. The CDR3 totals 14 residues. Per germline, CDR1 SGHRS and CDR2 YFSETQ. The V and J ends lost 5 bases and 6 bases, in that order; junction bases with no gene match: 7. As DNA, the CDR3 is TGCGCCAGCAGAGGGACAGGTCGAGGCAATGAGCAGTTCTTC. The encoded protein is CASRGTGRGNEQFF.

The rearrangement links TRBV7-2 to TRBJ2-5; TRBD1 is a possible D gene (6 bases). Trimming cost V 5 bases and J 1 base, with 11 bases left between them. The CDR3 totals 14 residues. Germline CDR1 reads SGHTA; CDR2 reads FQGNSA. CDR3 residues: CASSARQVQETQYF. CDR3 sequence (DNA): TGTGCCAGCAGCGCAAGACAGGTCCAAGAGACCCAGTACTTC.

V usage is TRBV6-5 and J usage is TRBJ1-2; tentatively, D is TRBD1 (5 bases). The CDR3 extends over 14 amino acids. Germline values: CDR1 MNHEY, CDR2 SVGAGI. Between the trimmed V and J ends, which lost 6 bases and 3 bases, there was a span of 14 bases. The CDR3 reads CASSFTGTDYGYTF. For the CDR3, the DNA is TGTGCCAGCAGCTTCACCGGGACGGACTATGGCTACACCTTC.

This chain uses TRBV6-5 with TRBJ2-3; D gene ambiguous. Germline CDR1 MNHEY, CDR2 SVGAGI. The V end was cut by 2 bases, the J end by 0 bases, with 6 bases between. This CDR3 spans 14 amino acids. As DNA, the CDR3 is TGTGCCAGCAGTTACAGGCGAAGCACAGATACGCAGTATTTT. It encodes CASSYRRSTDTQYF.

V gene TRBV6-2 or TRBV6-3 combines with J gene TRBJ2-5; tentatively, D is TRBD2 (6 bases). The V gene's germline CDR1 is MNHEY and CDR2 SVGEGT. Trimming took 0 bases from V and 5 from J, leaving 16 bases between them. The CDR3 spans 16 residues. CDR3 nucleotide sequence: TGTGCCAGCAGTTACTCGAACTCGCCAGGGAGGGAGACCCAGTACTTC. This codes for CASSYSNSPGRETQYF.

CDR3 sequence reads: CASSKGQANQPQHF. Written as DNA, the CDR3 is TGTGCCAGCAGTAAGGGACAGGCTAATCAGCCCCAGCATTTT. The V gene is TRBV6-2 or TRBV6-3, the J gene TRBJ1-5; 8 bases agree with TRBD1. Germline V gene data show CDR1 as MNHEY and CDR2 as SVGEGT. V trimming: 5 bases; J trimming: 4 bases; junction bases outside the gene matches: 4. The CDR3 loop spans 14 amino acids.

The rearrangement joins TRBV28 to TRBJ1-5, with a tentative D call TRBD1 (6 bases). V lost 6 bases, J lost 6 bases, and 15 bases lay in between. Germline V gene sequence: CDR1 MDHEN, CDR2 SYDVKM. This CDR3 spans 14 amino acids. The CDR3 reads CASRPSRGSQPQHF. For the CDR3, the DNA is TGTGCCAGCAGACCGTCCAGGGGAAGTCAGCCCCAGCATTTT.

The rearrangement uses TRBV24-1 and TRBJ2-3; no firm D call. This CDR3 comprises 13 residues. Germline CDR1 reads KGHDR; CDR2 reads SFDVKD. V lost 6 bases and J lost 0, with 6 bases in between. For the CDR3, the DNA is TGTGCCACCAGTTTTGGAAGCACAGATACGCAGTATTTT. Its protein product is CATSFGSTDTQYF.

The DNA for the CDR3 is TGTGCCAGCAGTTACTCTGAAGGGGTCGGCTACACCTTC. Amino acids: CASSYSEGVGYTF. This chain joins TRBV6-5 and TRBJ1-2, with D possibly matching TRBD1 (5 bases). The ends were cut back, 0 bases at V and 8 bases at J, with 10 bases in the middle. Germline CDR1 and CDR2: MNHEY and SVGAGI. The CDR3 is 13 residues long.

J is TRBJ1-6 and V is TRBV5-4; 9 bases match TRBD1. The CDR3 is made up of 17 amino acids. CDR1 SGHNT and CDR2 YYREEE come from the germline V gene (reference sequence). Trimming took 2 bases from V and 5 from J; bases not matched to a gene: 8. CDR3 DNA sequence: TGTGCCAGCAGCTTAGGGGACAGGGCGACGGATAATTCACCCCTCCACTTT. Translating it yields CASSLGDRATDNSPLHF.

V is TRBV13 and J is TRBJ2-7; D is perhaps TRBD1 (5 bases). CDR3 size: 11 residues. The V end was cut by 3 bases, the J end by 5 bases, with 5 bases between. Germline V gene lookup returns CDR1 PRHDT and CDR2 FYEKMQ (reference sequence). The CDR3 DNA follows: TGTGCCAGCAGCTTGACAGACGAGCAGTACTTC. It specifies CASSLTDEQYF.

V is TRBV19 and J is TRBJ1-5, with D hard to call. Germline V gene sequence: CDR1 LNHDA, CDR2 SQIVND (reference sequence). The CDR3 consists of 14 residues. Trimming left V 3 bases short and J 3 bases short, with 9 bases between. DNA of the CDR3: TGTGCCAGTAGTATCGTGATGAACAATCAGCCCCAGCATTTT. Its protein is CASSIVMNNQPQHF. The complete variable domain, with remaining parts taken from reference TRBV19 and TRBJ1-5, reads DGGITQSPKYLFRKEGQNVTLSCEQNLNHDAMYWYRQDPGQGLRLIYYSQIVNDFQKGDIAEGYSVSREKKESFPLTVTSAQKNPTAFYLCASSIVMNNQPQHFGDGTRLSIL.

The chain links TRBV7-2 to TRBJ2-1, with D tentatively TRBD2 (5 bases). The ends were cut back, 2 bases at V and 5 bases at J, with 7 bases in the middle. The CDR3 is made up of 13 amino acids. In germline, CDR1 is SGHTA, CDR2 FQGNSA. CDR3 sequence: CASSLQTNNEQFF. CDR3 in DNA: TGTGCCAGCAGCTTACAGACTAACAATGAGCAGTTCTTC.

About this clone: Compared with germline, one end of the junction differs, possibly owing to a read error. This chain connects TRBV7-9 to TRBJ2-7; TRBD1 matches at 8 bases. The CDR3 is 13 amino acids. Germline V gene data show CDR1 as SEHNR and CDR2 as FQNEAQ (reference sequence). This chain's CDR3 is CVSSLRQGHEQYF. The CDR3 bases are TGTGTCAGCAGCTTGCGACAGGGGCACGAGCAGTACTTT. Full variable domain (outside the CDR3, taken from reference TRBV7-9 and TRBJ2-7): DTGVSQNPRHKITKRGQNVTFRCDPISEHNRLYWYRQTLGQGPEFLTYFQNEAQLEKSRLLSDRFSAERPKGSFSTLEIQRTEQGDSAMYLCVSSLRQGHEQYFGPGTRLTVT.

The chain joins TRBV30 to TRBJ1-5, with 10 bases lining up with TRBD1. The germline V gene encodes CDR1 GTSNPN and CDR2 SVGIG (reference sequence). The CDR3 totals 14 residues. Trimming took 3 bases from V and 6 from J; bases not matched to a gene: 5. CDR3 sequence: CAWSSGTGVQPQHF. As DNA, the CDR3 is TGTGCCTGGAGCTCGGGGACAGGGGTTCAGCCCCAGCATTTT. Together with reference TRBV30 and TRBJ1-5, the CDR3 gives the full variable domain: SQTIHQWPATLVQPVGSPLSLECTVEGTSNPNLYWYRQAAGRGLQLLFYSVGIGQISSEVPQNLSASRPQDRQFILSSKKLLLSDSGFYLCAWSSGTGVQPQHFGDGTRLSIL.

The V call is TRBV12-3 or TRBV12-4, the J call TRBJ1-1; D remains ambiguous. Trimming removed 5 bases from V and 4 bases from J, with 8 bases in between. The CDR3 is 12 amino acids. CDR3 sequence: CASSDEGTEAFF. CDR3 DNA: TGTGCCAGCAGTGACGAGGGCACTGAAGCTTTCTTT.

V usage is TRBV10-3 and J usage is TRBJ1-3, with a possible D match to TRBD1 (5 bases). The V gene's germline CDR1 is ENHRY and CDR2 SYGVKD. CDR3 size: 13 residues. Trimming took off 2 bases at V and 9 bases at J, with 11 bases between the two ends. CDR3 loop: CAISEVDGGTIYF. The CDR3 nucleotides read TGTGCCATCAGTGAGGTCGACGGGGGCACCATATATTTT.

The CDR3 is CASSPWTGGSTETQYF. The CDR3 nucleotides are TGTGCCAGCAGTCCATGGACAGGGGGCTCGACGGAGACCCAGTACTTC. V usage is TRBV28 and J usage is TRBJ2-5; 11 bases line up with TRBD1. The germline CDR1 and CDR2 sequences are MDHEN and SYDVKM. The CDR3 covers 16 residues. The ends lost 5 bases at V and 5 bases at J; junction bases unmatched: 10.